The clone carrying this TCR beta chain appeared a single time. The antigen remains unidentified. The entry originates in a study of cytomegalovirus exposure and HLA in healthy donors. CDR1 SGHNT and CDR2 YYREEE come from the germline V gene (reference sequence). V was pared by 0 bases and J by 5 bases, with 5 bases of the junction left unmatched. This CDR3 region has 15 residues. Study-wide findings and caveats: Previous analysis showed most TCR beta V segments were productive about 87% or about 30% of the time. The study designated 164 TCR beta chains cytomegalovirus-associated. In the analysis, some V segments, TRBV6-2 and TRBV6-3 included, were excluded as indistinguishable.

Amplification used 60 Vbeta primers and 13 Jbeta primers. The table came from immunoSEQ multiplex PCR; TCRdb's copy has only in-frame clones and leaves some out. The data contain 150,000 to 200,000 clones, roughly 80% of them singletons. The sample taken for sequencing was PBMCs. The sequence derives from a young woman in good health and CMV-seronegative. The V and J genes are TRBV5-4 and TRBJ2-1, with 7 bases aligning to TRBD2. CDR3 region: CASSLASGINNEQFF. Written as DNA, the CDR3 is TGTGCCAGCAGCTTGGCTAGCGGCATTAACAATGAGCAGTTCTTC.